What follows describes a single T cell receptor beta chain. There is no known antigen for this receptor. No much larger clonotype is one base removed from it; base qualities were not supplied. The sample is drawn from a study of cytomegalovirus exposure and HLA in healthy donors (dated by TCRdb to about 2017). Turning to the overall study: The approximately 710 repertoires of the first cohort and the 110 or so validation repertoires were produced on the same platform, according to a later analysis. The study aimed to test whether signatures of past pathogen exposure could be identified by cataloging public T cell receptors. In addition to the first cohort of 650 to 800 subjects, a separate validation cohort of 100 to 150 different subjects was used. To predict cytomegalovirus infection status, the study combined high-throughput TCR immunosequencing, statistical association of individual TCRs with disease status, and machine learning.

Separate from the roughly 630-subject first cohort, the validation cohort of 95 to 150 subjects was the group to which the donors belonged. Study-level results and caveats: All 120 or so repertoires were used to score co-occurrence in the validation cohort in a later analysis, because that analysis had no HLA typing for the cohort. In a later analysis, TCRs clustered in the first cohort were found to also tend to co-occur in the roughly 120 validation repertoires, with 94% of cluster scores above 0. Most TCR sequences were seen in very few donors, while some public TCRs were found in many individuals. A few of the identified cytomegalovirus-associated TCR beta chains were confirmed in vitro to be specific for cytomegalovirus antigens. The study gave a list of under 200 TCR beta chains associated with cytomegalovirus. The classifier was reported to diagnose cytomegalovirus status with high specificity and sensitivity in both the original cohort and the validation cohort. It was suggested by the authors that the approach could potentially be generalized to other disease states and immunological phenotypes.

Receptor libraries were prepared by the immunoSEQ multiplex PCR assay. In the paper's pipeline: A statistical classification framework was built to diagnose cytomegalovirus status from the catalog of TCR beta chain sequences. TCRdb took over this immuneACCESS table, retaining in-frame rearrangements with V and J assigned. Such tables are incomplete; in checked studies, under half of the missing clones stem from an unresolved V gene, and the remainder is unexplained. Clone size and V and J calls were adopted from that table, with D and trimming inferred from the DNA. Present in this sample are roughly 200,000 clones, about 81% of which were seen just once. Jointly, the top ten make up less than 1.5% of the sample. Germline trimming: 4 bases from V, 2 bases from J; junction bases outside gene matches: 6. The CDR3 sequence holds 16 residues, the cysteine and phenylalanine included. CDR3 DNA only is kept here, 48 bases in frame from base 1. Looking up the germline V gene yields CDR1 SGHRS and CDR2 YFSETQ.

The TCR sequence derives from a woman in her thirties in good health and CMV-seronegative. The V gene is TRBV5-1 and the J gene is TRBJ2-2; the junction holds 9 bases that match TRBD1. Sequences were obtained from PBMCs. Here the CDR3 is given as CASSVPGQGNTGELFF. The nucleotides are TGCGCCAGCAGCGTCCCGGGACAGGGAAACACCGGGGAGCTGTTTTTT.